This T cell receptor beta chain was observed in a study of low-dose radiotherapy and immunotherapy resistance in tumors (dated 2022 in TCRdb). As for the study more broadly: In Cohort 1, 0.5 Gy per fraction was delivered every 2 weeks, and a total PTV dose of 6.5 Gy was prescribed. In Cohort 2, 1 Gy per fraction was delivered every two weeks, for a total of 13 Gy over 26 weeks. Nivolumab was administered intravenously as a 240 mg flat dose every two weeks, and ipilimumab was administered intravenously at 1 mg/kg every six weeks. Cyclophosphamide 200 mg/m2 was given intravenously every two weeks, one day before each radiation and immunotherapy administration. Starting on cycle 1 day 1, patients took 300 mg of aspirin by mouth once a day for four cycles. No randomization into treatment groups was done for the people taking part in the trial. The translational analysis covered eight patients: three from the first dose cohort and the first five from the second dose cohort.

The time point label on this specimen signifies: after trial treatment. In light of the paper, this sample's treatment or condition label describes: LDRT plus nivolumab, ipilimumab, low-dose cyclophosphamide and aspirin (RACIN trial). Donors were enrolled in RACIN, a single-arm phase I dose-escalation trial combining nivolumab, ipilimumab, aspirin, low-dose cyclophosphamide and low-dose radiotherapy. Patients with advanced, TIL-negative solid tumors were considered eligible. The junction carries 12 bases between V and J, which are trimmed by 4 bases and 4 bases respectively. Reading the germline V gene gives CDR1 SQVTM and CDR2 ANQGSEA. From cysteine to phenylalanine, the CDR3 is 13 amino acids long. Only the CDR3 DNA stays, 39 bases, in frame from base 1. This clonotype was seen at least ten times. This clone's antigen is unknown. The input lacks base qualities; no much larger clone sits a single base away.

Data came from an Illumina HiSeq 2500. First-strand cDNA was synthesized with Superscript III and a set of TRAV- and TRBV-specific primers, covering both TCRalpha and TCRbeta chains. TCRs were amplified with Phusion for 20 to 25 PCR cycles, with a constant-region primer paired with the adapter attached to the V primers. Isolated mRNA was amplified with the MessageAmp II aRNA Amplification Kit, using an approximately 17-hour in vitro transcription at 37°C. The Dynabeads mRNA DIRECT Purification Kit was used to isolate mRNA for TCR sequencing. Indexed Illumina adapters were added in a second Phusion PCR of around 25 cycles, after which AMPure XP beads were used to purify the products. On the study's bioinformatics: Using custom Perl scripts, TCR sequences encoding the same protein were pooled, out-of-frame sequences were removed, and the abundance of each clonotype was computed. Any TCR sequence backed by just one read was left out of the analysis. Shannon entropy, Gini index, clonality, richness, and the frequency of TCRs shared between repertoires were included as repertoire metrics. The raw public data were reprocessed by TCRdb itself: fastp quality trimming at Q25, MiXCR clonotype calling, in-frame beta chains only. Merged by CDR3 protein, the rows form single entries marked with the most common genes and DNA. These V and J calls originate from TCRdb's pipeline instead of the authors' own analysis. This sample gives approximately 84,000 distinct CDR3 sequences in total; less than 20% of them show up just once. About 1.3% of the sample is held by the ten biggest clonotypes.

The TCR comes from a male donor with prostate cancer. The sample consisted of PBMCs, taken after low-dose radiotherapy plus immunotherapy. The receptor chain draws on TRBV29-1 and TRBJ2-3; TRBD2 is perhaps the D gene, given 6 matching bases. The CDR3 here reads CSVAEGQSDTQYF. The nucleotide sequence reads as follows: TGCAGCGTTGCGGAGGGCCAGTCAGATACGCAGTATTTT.